This entry lists 8 T cell receptor beta chains sequenced from one sample in a study of blood T cell repertoires in COVID-19. Sequencing was performed with immunoSEQ multiplex PCR; in TCRdb, only in-frame clones are kept and a portion is missing. The table lists about 23,000 clones, less than 90% of them singletons. The sequencing input was peripheral blood. These receptor sequences come from a human donor with acute or convalescent COVID-19. The donor label of this sample is uncertain.

The rearrangement links TRBV10-2 to TRBJ1-1; 9 nucleotides match TRBD1. Germline assignment: CDR1 WSHSY and CDR2 SAAADI. V was pared by 8 bases and J by 1 base, with 8 bases of the junction left unmatched. The CDR3 length is 15 residues. The chain's CDR3 is CASRQGGGSNTEAFF. In DNA form, the CDR3 reads TGCGCCAGCCGACAGGGGGGAGGATCGAACACTGAAGCTTTCTTT.

This clone was recorded only once. The chain is built from TRBV6-5 and TRBJ1-5; D may be TRBD1 (6 bases). The V and J ends lost 6 bases and 3 bases respectively, with 12 bases between them. The CDR3 loop spans 14 amino acids. Germline CDR1 is MNHEY and CDR2 is SVGAGI. CDR3 bases: TGTGCCAGCAGCCCACAGGGACCCAATCAGCCCCAGCATTTT. Amino acid sequence: CASSPQGPNQPQHF.

As for this clone: Other DNA sequences in this specimen translate into the identical CDR3. This chain joins TRBV27 and TRBJ2-7, with TRBD2 identical over 10 bases. Germline V gene data show CDR1 as MNHEY and CDR2 as SMNVEV (reference sequence). The V gene end was trimmed by 6 bases and the J gene end by 1 base; junction bases not matched to a gene: 6. The CDR3 length is 15 residues. In DNA form, the CDR3 reads TGTGCCAGCAGCCGCCTGGGACTAGCGTCCTACGAGCAGTACTTC. It codes for CASSRLGLASYEQYF.

V gene TRBV10-3 combines with J gene TRBJ2-3, with a weak D call TRBD1 (7 bases). V dropped 4 bases and J dropped 2 bases, with 19 bases sitting between them. Germline V gene sequence: CDR1 ENHRY, CDR2 SYGVKD. This CDR3 contains 17 residues. The CDR3 protein is CAISVLDREAITDTQYF. The CDR3 DNA reads as TGTGCCATCAGTGTCCTCGACAGGGAGGCTATCACAGATACGCAGTATTTT.

This chain uses TRBV7-8 with TRBJ1-6; D uncertain. The V gene's germline CDR1 is SGHVS and CDR2 FQNEAQ. The CDR3 consists of 15 residues. Trimming took off 1 base at V and 8 bases at J, with 12 bases between the two ends. CDR3 residues: CASSLGSWADSPLHF. CDR3 DNA sequence: TGTGCCAGCAGCTTAGGCTCCTGGGCAGATTCACCCCTCCACTTT.

This chain connects TRBV5-1 to TRBJ2-5, with 7 nucleotides matching TRBD2. This CDR3 is built from 17 residues. V was clipped by 1 base and J by 2 bases; unmatched bases: 11. CDR1 and CDR2 (germline): SGHRS, YFSETQ. CDR3 sequence: CASSLYRLAEEQETQYF. As DNA, the CDR3 is TGCGCCAGCAGCTTGTATAGGCTAGCGGAAGAGCAAGAGACCCAGTACTTC.

V gene TRBV5-4 combines with J gene TRBJ1-1; no reliable D call. Trimming took 0 bases from V and 5 from J, leaving 8 bases between them. CDR3 length equals 13 residues. The V gene's germline CDR1 is SGHNT and CDR2 YYREEE (reference sequence). The CDR3 here is CASSLAGSTEAFF. In DNA form, the CDR3 reads TGTGCCAGCAGCTTGGCCGGGAGTACTGAAGCTTTCTTT. Drawing the rest from reference TRBV5-4 and TRBJ1-1, the complete variable domain is ETGVTQSPTHLIKTRGQQVTLRCSSQSGHNTVSWYQQALGQGPQFIFQYYREEENGRGNFPPRFSGLQFPNYSSELNVNALELDDSALYLCASSLAGSTEAFFGQGTRLTVV.

This clone appeared once. The V call is TRBV30, the J call TRBJ2-2; a weak D match, TRBD2 (6 bases). The CDR3 loop spans 13 amino acids. V gave up 7 bases and J gave up 4 bases, with 13 bases separating them. Germline values: CDR1 GTSNPN, CDR2 SVGIG (reference sequence). CDR3 bases: TGTGCCTTCCCTAGCGTGTTCACCGGGGAGCTGTTTTTT. Amino acid sequence: CAFPSVFTGELFF. Full variable domain (remainder filled in from reference TRBV30 and TRBJ2-2): SQTIHQWPATLVQPVGSPLSLECTVEGTSNPNLYWYRQAAGRGLQLLFYSVGIGQISSEVPQNLSASRPQDRQFILSSKKLLLSDSGFYLCAFPSVFTGELFFGEGSRLTVL.